A single sample is the source of the 10 T cell receptor beta chains below, sequenced in a study of shared clonotypes between healthy human individuals (dated by TCRdb to about 2020). Libraries came from the immunoSEQ multiplex PCR assay. In TCRdb, the immuneACCESS table is reduced to in-frame sequences with V and J assigned. These tables do not hold every clone; where another copy was compared, an unresolved V gene accounts for under half, and the others remain unexplained. The sample table lists roughly 2.2 million clones, over 85% of them with a count of one. The leading ten clones occupy 0.39% of the sample. Sequencing was carried out using naive CD4+ T cells from PBMCs. Sample cell subset or site, as interpreted from the label and publication: CD45RA+ positively selected. The receptors originated from a man aged 18 to 29 in good health. Some clones in this sample may be carry-over from other donors' samples.

Worth noting for this clone: Within the sample, other DNA sequences also encode this same CDR3. This sequence joins TRBV6-1 and TRBJ2-5; the D call may be TRBD1 or TRBD2 (5 bases each). Germline loops: CDR1 MNHNS, CDR2 SASEGT. Trimming cost V 2 bases and J 1 base, with 8 bases left between them. This CDR3 is 14 amino acids long. The CDR3 DNA follows: TGTGCCAGCAGTGAATCCGGGGCCCAAGAGACCCAGTACTTC. It specifies CASSESGAQETQYF.

This chain uses TRBV11-3 with TRBJ1-3; no reliable D call. Germline-derived CDR1 and CDR2 are SGHNT and YENEEA. This CDR3 region has 16 residues. V lost 0 bases to trimming and J lost 4 bases, with 13 bases between them. CDR3 region: CASSLDLSALGNTIYF. The CDR3 nucleotides read TGTGCCAGCAGCTTAGATCTGAGTGCGCTAGGAAACACCATATATTTT.

V usage is TRBV18 and J usage is TRBJ2-3; D possibly uses TRBD1 or TRBD2 (5 bases each). The CDR3 loop spans 14 amino acids. The V end was cut by 3 bases, the J end by 4 bases, with 11 bases between. Germline-derived CDR1 and CDR2 are KGHSH and LQKENI. The CDR3 nucleotides read TGTGCCAGCTCACCGGGGGAGTGGGCAGATACGCAGTATTTT. This translates into CASSPGEWADTQYF. Full variable domain (remainder filled in from reference TRBV18 and TRBJ2-3): NAGVMQNPRHLVRRRGQEARLRCSPMKGHSHVYWYRQLPEEGLKFMVYLQKENIIDESGMPKERFSAEFPKEGPSILRIQQVVRGDSAAYFCASSPGEWADTQYFGPGTRLTVL.

The chain links TRBV11-2 to TRBJ2-7; 8 bases align to TRBD1. Germline CDR1 SGHAT, CDR2 FQNNGV. V was pared by 5 bases and J by 5 bases, with 8 bases of the junction left unmatched. The CDR3 runs 14 residues. The CDR3 coding sequence is TGTGCCAGCAGCGCCCAGGGGGCGCGGAACGAGCAGTACTTC. Its protein product is CASSAQGARNEQYF.

The V call is TRBV7-9, the J call TRBJ1-4, with 9 positions matching TRBD1. Trimming at V came to 3 bases and at J to 2 bases, leaving 4 bases not matched to a gene. This CDR3 has 16 residues. Germline loops: CDR1 SEHNR, CDR2 FQNEAQ (reference sequence). This CDR3 reads CASSLTGGMTNEKLFF. CDR3 in DNA: TGTGCCAGCAGCTTGACAGGGGGGATGACTAATGAAAAACTGTTTTTT. The full variable domain, completed using reference TRBV7-9 and TRBJ1-4, is DTGVSQNPRHKITKRGQNVTFRCDPISEHNRLYWYRQTLGQGPEFLTYFQNEAQLEKSRLLSDRFSAERPKGSFSTLEIQRTEQGDSAMYLCASSLTGGMTNEKLFFGSGTQLSVL.

This clone was observed once. The chain recombines TRBV18 with TRBJ1-3; tentative D call: TRBD1 (6 bases). This CDR3 contains 16 residues. Per germline, CDR1 KGHSH and CDR2 LQKENI. V was cut by 2 bases and J by 0 bases, with 11 bases left in between. The CDR3 region has the DNA TGTGCCAGCTCACCAGAACAGGGAAACTCTGGAAACACCATATATTTT. The encoded protein is CASSPEQGNSGNTIYF.

The chain recombines TRBV5-1 with TRBJ2-5; the match to TRBD1 covers 12 bases. CDR1 SGHRS and CDR2 YFSETQ come from the germline V gene. This CDR3 contains 16 residues. V dropped 4 bases and J dropped 5; count of bases not matched to a gene: 9. CDR3 in amino acids: CASSMGDRGRLETQYF. CDR3 DNA: TGCGCCAGCAGCATGGGGGACAGGGGGCGCTTGGAGACCCAGTACTTC. The variable domain in full, completed from reference TRBV5-1 and TRBJ2-5, reads KAGVTQTPRYLIKTRGQQVTLSCSPISGHRSVSWYQQTPGQGLQFLFEYFSETQRNKGNFPGRFSGRQFSNSRSEMNVSTLELGDSALYLCASSMGDRGRLETQYFGPGTRLLVL.

The chain is built from TRBV6-1 and TRBJ2-3; D possibly corresponds to TRBD2 (6 bases). The V end lost 4 bases, the J end lost 2 bases, and 16 bases lay between the germline ends. The germline V gene has CDR1 MNHNS and CDR2 SASEGT. The CDR3 spans 16 residues. CDR3 region: CASSGFPGLITDTQYF. The CDR3 bases are TGTGCCAGCAGTGGATTTCCGGGACTCATCACAGATACGCAGTATTTT.

The chain employs TRBV19 and TRBJ1-4; tentative D call: TRBD1 (6 bases). V gave up 7 bases and J gave up 7 bases, with 16 bases separating them. Germline V gives CDR1 LNHDA, CDR2 SQIVND (reference sequence). The CDR3 covers 14 residues. CDR3 DNA sequence: TGTGCCAGTAAAACAGGCATAGGGGGTGAAAAACTGTTTTTT. Protein sequence: CASKTGIGGEKLFF.

Regarding this clone: This specimen includes other DNA sequences encoding the same CDR3. This chain links TRBV29-1 with TRBJ2-1, with D tentatively TRBD1 (5 bases). CDR1 is SQVTM, CDR2 ANQGSEA, per germline. The CDR3 is 14 amino acids. V lost 5 bases and J lost 1, with 12 bases in between. CDR3 nucleotide sequence: TGCAGCGTTAGTAGGGGTGGGTCCTACAATGAGCAGTTCTTC. Translating it yields CSVSRGGSYNEQFF.